The 7 T cell receptor beta chains below come from one sample, sequenced in a study of blood T cells in healthy people across ages. A J-beta primer mix and a sample-barcoded 5' primer were used in a second PCR of roughly 6 to 11 cycles. TCRdb reprocessed the 5' RACE reads with MiXCR, giving one entry per CDR3 protein. Here the sample spans about a million distinct CDR3 sequences, 45% to 50% being singletons. Sequencing was done on a sample of blood. These receptors all come from a man between 25 and 39 years old in good health.

The rearrangement links TRBV10-3 to TRBJ2-3; TRBD1 aligns across 7 bases. Unmatched junction bases numbered 3, after V lost 4 bases and J lost 5 bases. There are 13 residues in the CDR3. Looked up from germline, CDR1 is ENHRY and CDR2 is SYGVKD. The CDR3 loop reads CAISGQGLDTQYF. As DNA, the CDR3 is TGTGCCATCAGTGGACAGGGTTTAGATACGCAGTATTTT.

This chain joins TRBV7-2 and TRBJ2-5; 7 bases fit TRBD2. The end of the DNA fits TRBJ2-7 better, so the J call may be wrong. This CDR3 is built from 16 residues. Germline CDR1 reads SGHTA; CDR2 reads FQGNSA. This CDR3 reads CASSLGEGLSPYEQYF. For the CDR3, the DNA is TGTGCCAGCAGCTTAGGGGAGGGGTTGAGTCCCTACGAGCAGTACTTC.

This clonotype was detected only a few times. This chain links TRBV29-1 with TRBJ1-2; 9 positions match TRBD1. This CDR3 has 15 amino acids. V dropped 0 bases and J dropped 4; count of bases not matched to a gene: 6. CDR1 is SQVTM, CDR2 ANQGSEA, per germline. The CDR3 reads CSVEDQGTGSYGYTF. The DNA of the CDR3 is TGCAGCGTTGAAGATCAGGGGACAGGGTCCTATGGCTACACCTTC. The complete variable domain, with remaining parts taken from reference TRBV29-1 and TRBJ1-2, reads SAVISQKPSRDICQRGTSLTIQCQVDSQVTMMFWYRQQPGQSLTLIATANQGSEATYESGFVIDKFPISRPNLTFSTLTVSNMSPEDSSIYLCSVEDQGTGSYGYTFGSGTRLTVV.

There are many counts of this clonotype. V usage is TRBV30 and J usage is TRBJ1-1; possible D gene TRBD1, 5 bases. The CDR3 extends over 12 amino acids. The V end lost 2 bases, the J end lost 8 bases, and 12 bases lay between the germline ends. CDR1 GTSNPN and CDR2 SVGIG come from the germline V gene (reference sequence). The CDR3 sequence: CAWSFGWGEAFF. The CDR3 region has the DNA TGTGCCTGGAGTTTCGGGTGGGGCGAAGCTTTCTTT.

The chain carries TRBV5-1 and TRBJ1-6, with 8 bases fitting TRBD1. The J segment lost 0 bases and the V segment lost 1 base, leaving 12 bases of the junction unmatched. This CDR3 comprises 20 residues. Germline CDR1 is SGHRS and CDR2 is YFSETQ. The chain's CDR3 is CASSLFWPGQGSSYNSPLHF. The CDR3 region has the DNA TGCGCCAGCAGCTTGTTTTGGCCCGGACAGGGCAGCTCCTATAATTCACCCCTCCACTTT.

The rearrangement uses TRBV10-3 and TRBJ2-1; D is possibly TRBD2 (5 bases). The V gene lost 10 bases and the J gene lost 6 bases, with 19 bases spanning the gap. The germline V gene has CDR1 ENHRY and CDR2 SYGVKD. The CDR3 runs 14 residues. The CDR3, as DNA: TGTGCCAGCAAGGAGCGGATTCTCGGCAATGAGCAGTTCTTC. It translates to CASKERILGNEQFF.

Note on this clonotype: This may arise from a read error, as a much more abundant clone is one base away. The chain couples TRBV7-3 to TRBJ2-1, with 10 bases that match TRBD1. The CDR3 contains 14 residues. From germline, CDR1 is SGHTA and CDR2 FQGTGA. After removal of 5 bases from V and 7 bases from J, the junction contained 5 bases not matched to a gene. Here the CDR3 reads CASSVGTGANEQFF. CDR3 sequence (DNA): TGTGCCAGCAGCGTAGGGACAGGGGCTAATGAGCAGTTCTTC.